One sample yielded the 9 T cell receptor beta chains listed below, sequenced in a study of shared clonotypes between healthy human individuals. Naive CD8 cells lacked CD45RO, underwent positive selection for CCR7 and left out terminally differentiated effector memory CD45RA+ cells. The repertoire was sequenced with immunoSEQ multiplex PCR; TCRdb's copy has only in-frame clones and lacks some. Among about 2,100,000 clones listed, under 95% were seen once. Source material: naive CD8+ T cells from PBMCs. Receptors were obtained from a man younger than 30 in good health. Some clones in this sample may be carry-over from other donors' samples.

This clone was seen more than once but under ten times. The rearrangement joins TRBV13 to TRBJ1-1; D uncertain. The CDR3 extends over 14 amino acids. Germline CDR1 is PRHDT and CDR2 is FYEKMQ (reference sequence). Trimming removed 0 bases from V and 2 bases from J, with 7 bases in between. CDR3 coding DNA: TGTGCCAGCAGCTTAGGTGAGGATAACACTGAAGCTTTCTTT. The encoded protein is CASSLGEDNTEAFF.

The V gene is TRBV7-9, the J gene TRBJ2-1, with 8 bases aligning to TRBD2. The V gene end was trimmed by 0 bases and the J gene end by 9 bases; junction bases not matched to a gene: 10. The germline V gene encodes CDR1 SEHNR and CDR2 FQNEAQ (reference sequence). The CDR3 covers 16 residues. The CDR3 DNA sequence: TGTGCCAGCAGCTTAGCCAGTGCGGGAGGACTCGCTGAGCAGTTCTTC. Translating it yields CASSLASAGGLAEQFF.

The chain links TRBV19 to TRBJ2-2; D remains ambiguous. Germline loops: CDR1 LNHDA, CDR2 SQIVND (reference sequence). The CDR3 length is 14 residues. Trimming pared 5 bases from V and 7 bases from J, leaving 14 bases between. In DNA form, the CDR3 reads TGTGCCAGTAGTTATATCCCATCCGGCGGGGAGCTGTTTTTT. Amino acid sequence: CASSYIPSGGELFF. Based on the CDR3 plus reference TRBV19 and TRBJ2-2, the full variable domain is DGGITQSPKYLFRKEGQNVTLSCEQNLNHDAMYWYRQDPGQGLRLIYYSQIVNDFQKGDIAEGYSVSREKKESFPLTVTSAQKNPTAFYLCASSYIPSGGELFFGEGSRLTVL.

V and J are TRBV7-2 and TRBJ2-7, with D possibly matching TRBD1 (6 bases). CDR1 is SGHTA, CDR2 FQGNSA, per germline. V lost 4 bases and J 3 bases, leaving 10 bases between the germline ends. The length of the CDR3 is 13 residues. The CDR3 coding sequence is TGTGCCAGCAGCTCCCCGGACAGCTACGAGCAGTACTTC. Its translation: CASSSPDSYEQYF.

This chain uses TRBV7-9 with TRBJ2-1, with D perhaps matching TRBD2 (5 bases). The CDR3 is 19 amino acids. Trimming cost V 7 bases and J 3 bases, with 28 bases left between them. Germline loops: CDR1 SEHNR, CDR2 FQNEAQ (reference sequence). CDR3 coding DNA: TGTGCCAGCATATACGGCGGAGGAGTCCAGCAAGTGAGCTACAATGAGCAGTTCTTC. Amino acid sequence: CASIYGGGVQQVSYNEQFF.

This clone showed up just once. V and J are TRBV10-1 and TRBJ2-1; D might be TRBD1 or TRBD2, each matching 5 bases. V was cut by 2 bases and J by 9 bases, with 17 bases left in between. Germline assignment: CDR1 WNHNN and CDR2 SYGVQD (reference sequence). CDR3 length equals 15 residues. CDR3 sequence reads: CASSEGTRTTGEQFF. DNA of the CDR3: TGCGCCAGCAGTGAGGGGACCCGGACAACGGGTGAGCAGTTCTTC.

The chain combines TRBV11-2 with TRBJ2-1, with D uncertain. The CDR3 extends over 12 amino acids. Germline CDR1 reads SGHAT; CDR2 reads FQNNGV. V was shortened by 5 bases and J by 3 bases, with 5 bases between the two germline ends. CDR3 DNA sequence: TGTGCCAGCAGCGCTCTCTACAATGAGCAGTTCTTC. Protein: CASSALYNEQFF.

The chain uses TRBV30 and TRBJ1-4; 10 bases line up with TRBD1. Germline loops: CDR1 GTSNPN, CDR2 SVGIG (reference sequence). V shed 2 bases, J shed 7 bases, and the junction held 4 bases outside the gene matches. The CDR3 spans 14 residues. Here the CDR3 DNA reads TGTGCCTGGAGTTCCGGGACAGGGGTTGAAAAACTGTTTTTT. Translated: CAWSSGTGVEKLFF.

This sequence joins TRBV7-3 and TRBJ1-1, with TRBD1 matching 10 bases. The CDR3 length is 15 residues. Germline V lookup: CDR1 SGHTA, CDR2 FQGTGA. V was pared by 5 bases and J by 11 bases, with 14 bases of the junction left unmatched. The CDR3 loop reads CASSKTFDRGQGAFF. CDR3 coding DNA: TGTGCCAGCAGCAAGACGTTCGACAGGGGGCAAGGGGCTTTCTTT.